This entry lists 28 T cell receptor beta chains sequenced from one sample in a study of blood T cell repertoires in COVID-19. Generated by immunoSEQ multiplex PCR, the TCRdb table keeps only in-frame clones and is missing some. The data show approximately 100,000 clones, 80% to 90% seen once. Sequenced sample: peripheral blood. The receptor set was obtained from a woman of 80 years or more with acute or convalescent COVID-19.

A single count supports this clone. The chain couples TRBV7-9 to TRBJ1-1; TRBD1 aligns across 7 bases. V gave up 7 bases and J gave up 1 base; unmatched junction bases: 9. This CDR3 region has 15 residues. Per the germline V gene, CDR1 is SEHNR and CDR2 is FQNEAQ (reference sequence). The DNA for the CDR3 is TGTGCCAGCAACGGTAGGGGGCTCCCGAACACTGAAGCTTTCTTT. Translation: CASNGRGLPNTEAFF.

The chain couples TRBV7-2 to TRBJ2-7, with 8 bases matching TRBD1. From germline, CDR1 is SGHTA and CDR2 FQGNSA. This CDR3 region has 15 residues. Germline trimming cut 6 bases from V and 3 bases from J; bases unmatched to any gene: 10. This CDR3 reads CASSRGLDRGYEQYF. CDR3 nucleotide sequence: TGTGCCAGCAGTCGAGGATTAGACAGGGGCTACGAGCAGTACTTC.

This chain joins TRBV6-2 or TRBV6-3 and TRBJ1-2; no definite D call. V was shortened by 6 bases and J by 8 bases, with 13 bases between the two germline ends. Germline CDR1 reads MNHEY; CDR2 reads SVGEGT. The length of the CDR3 is 12 residues. The CDR3 sequence: CASSPGLAGYTF. Written as DNA, the CDR3 is TGTGCCAGCAGCCCAGGACTGGCCGGCTACACCTTC.

The genes are TRBV10-2 and TRBJ1-2; D is undetermined. The CDR3 totals 11 residues. Between the trimmed V and J ends, which lost 7 bases and 8 bases, there was a span of 11 bases. Germline loops: CDR1 WSHSY, CDR2 SAAADI. The CDR3 sequence: CASTGFWGYTF. The CDR3 coding sequence is TGCGCCAGCACGGGGTTTTGGGGCTACACCTTC.

The chain combines TRBV4-3 with TRBJ2-1, with 8 positions matching TRBD1. The germline gives CDR1 LGHNA, CDR2 YSLEER. V shed 2 bases and J 1 base; nucleotides not matched to a gene: 4. The length of the CDR3 is 16 residues. CDR3 sequence (DNA): TGCGCCAGCAGCCAAAGAACAGGGGGTTCCTACAATGAGCAGTTCTTC. This encodes CASSQRTGGSYNEQFF.

The rearrangement uses TRBV7-2 and TRBJ2-3; maybe TRBD1 (7 bases). Looked up from germline, CDR1 is SGHTA and CDR2 is FQGNSA. V lost 2 bases and J lost 2, with 17 bases in between. The CDR3 covers 17 residues. The CDR3 region is CASSLRRRGPLTDTQYF. The CDR3 DNA reads as TGTGCCAGCAGCTTAAGAAGGAGGGGGCCCCTCACAGATACGCAGTATTTT.

This chain links TRBV12-3 or TRBV12-4 with TRBJ2-7; 7 bases map to TRBD1. The V gene end was trimmed by 5 bases and the J gene end by 6 bases; junction bases not matched to a gene: 7. CDR3 length equals 13 residues. CDR3 in amino acids: CASSDIQGPEQYF. CDR3 in DNA: TGTGCCAGCAGTGACATACAGGGGCCCGAGCAGTACTTC.

The V call is TRBV19, the J call TRBJ1-2; D might be TRBD1 (5 bases). V lost 11 bases, J lost 3 bases, and 7 bases lay in between. The length of the CDR3 is 10 residues. Germline V gene sequence: CDR1 LNHDA, CDR2 SQIVND (reference sequence). CDR3 DNA sequence: TGTGCCTCCAGGGACTATGGCTACACCTTC. This translates into CASRDYGYTF.

The gene calls are TRBV6-2 or TRBV6-3 and TRBJ2-1; D not resolved. The germline V and J ends were trimmed by 6 bases and 2 bases, with 8 bases remaining between them. CDR3 size: 13 residues. Germline lookup yields CDR1 MNHEY and CDR2 SVGEGT. The CDR3 reads CASSPPAYNEQFF. In DNA, the CDR3 is TGTGCCAGCAGCCCCCCTGCCTACAATGAGCAGTTCTTC.

V gene TRBV6-5 combines with J gene TRBJ2-5; D might be TRBD2 (5 bases). This CDR3 comprises 15 residues. Trimming removed 8 bases from V and 7 bases from J, with 23 bases in between. The germline CDR1 and CDR2 sequences are MNHEY and SVGAGI. The CDR3 DNA reads as TGTGCCAGCGGGAGACAAAGAGGCTCGGCGGGGACCCAGTACTTC. It specifies CASGRQRGSAGTQYF.

The chain is built from TRBV19 and TRBJ2-1; D perhaps matches TRBD2 (6 bases). V was pared by 2 bases and J by 4 bases, with 12 bases between. Germline V gene data show CDR1 as LNHDA and CDR2 as SQIVND (reference sequence). This CDR3 contains 15 residues. CDR3 region: CASSIRGGEYNEQFF. The CDR3 bases are TGTGCCAGTAGTATACGTGGCGGGGAGTACAATGAGCAGTTCTTC.

This chain uses TRBV19 with TRBJ2-4; tentatively, D is TRBD2 (6 bases). V was cut by 8 bases and J by 1 base, with 15 bases left in between. The length of the CDR3 is 15 residues. Germline CDR1 is LNHDA and CDR2 is SQIVND (reference sequence). The CDR3 DNA reads TGTGCCAGTGCCCCGGGAGATTGGGCCAAAAACATTCAGTACTTC. It specifies CASAPGDWAKNIQYF.

The CDR3 region is CASRTGQGLSYGYTF. The CDR3 region has the DNA TGTGCCAGCAGGACGGGACAGGGGTTGAGCTATGGCTACACCTTC. The V and J genes are TRBV2 and TRBJ1-2; 10 nucleotides align to TRBD1. CDR1 SNHLY and CDR2 FYNNEI come from the germline V gene. This CDR3 has 15 amino acids. J lost 4 bases, V lost 6 bases, and 8 bases had no gene match.

The V call is TRBV2, the J call TRBJ2-1, with D maybe TRBD1 (6 bases). Germline CDR1 and CDR2: SNHLY and FYNNEI. The CDR3 runs 11 residues. Trimming pared 3 bases from V and 15 bases from J, leaving 12 bases between. CDR3 protein: CASSDEGVWFF. The CDR3 region has the DNA TGTGCCAGCAGTGATGAGGGGGTGTGGTTCTTC.

The rearrangement uses TRBV18 and TRBJ2-2; D call uncertain. The CDR3 is 15 amino acids. V was cut by 1 base and J by 5 bases, with 11 bases left in between. The germline V gene has CDR1 KGHSH and CDR2 LQKENI. CDR3 amino acids: CASSPRGPSTGELFF. The CDR3, as DNA: TGTGCCAGCTCACCACGCGGCCCGAGTACCGGGGAGCTGTTTTTT. The whole variable domain, remainder taken from reference TRBV18 and TRBJ2-2, is NAGVMQNPRHLVRRRGQEARLRCSPMKGHSHVYWYRQLPEEGLKFMVYLQKENIIDESGMPKERFSAEFPKEGPSILRIQQVVRGDSAAYFCASSPRGPSTGELFFGEGSRLTVL.

The V gene is TRBV5-4, the J gene TRBJ2-5, with 12 positions matching TRBD2. Germline CDR1 SGHNT, CDR2 YYREEE (reference sequence). This CDR3 contains 17 residues. J was trimmed by 4 bases and V by 1 base; bases with no gene match: 8. The CDR3 DNA reads TGTGCCAGCAGCTTGAATCTAGCGGGGGGGCCGGGAGAGACCCAGTACTTC. It codes for CASSLNLAGGPGETQYF.

The chain combines TRBV10-3 with TRBJ2-2; TRBD2 matches 11 bases. This CDR3 has 15 amino acids. Trimming removed 5 bases from V and 2 bases from J; junction bases left unmatched: 1. CDR1 ENHRY and CDR2 SYGVKD come from the germline V gene. In DNA form, the CDR3 reads TGTGCCATCAGTACTAGCGGGGGTAACACCGGGGAGCTGTTTTTT. Its translation is CAISTSGGNTGELFF.

The J gene is TRBJ2-7, the V gene TRBV29-1; D may be TRBD1 (6 bases). This CDR3 is built from 16 residues. The germline V gene encodes CDR1 SQVTM and CDR2 ANQGSEA. V was cut by 1 base and J by 0 bases, with 16 bases left in between. The CDR3 coding sequence is TGCAGCGTTGAAGGGATAAGAGACAGGAGCTCCTACGAGCAGTACTTC. Encoded protein: CSVEGIRDRSSYEQYF.

This sequence joins TRBV4-1 and TRBJ1-2, with 7 bases that match TRBD1. CDR3 length equals 16 residues. Unmatched junction bases numbered 11, after V lost 2 bases and J lost 5 bases. The V gene's germline CDR1 is MGHRA and CDR2 YSYEKL. CDR3 protein: CASSQQLQGLRYGYTF. The CDR3 DNA reads TGCGCCAGCAGCCAACAACTACAGGGGTTGAGGTATGGCTACACCTTC.

The rearrangement joins TRBV12-5 to TRBJ2-7; 10 bases map to TRBD2. V trimming: 1 base; J trimming: 3 bases; junction bases outside the gene matches: 9. The CDR3 consists of 17 residues. Germline V gives CDR1 LGHNT, CDR2 FRNRAP. The CDR3 protein is CASGLAYLAGDGYEQYF. The CDR3 DNA follows: TGTGCTAGTGGTTTGGCCTACCTAGCGGGGGATGGCTACGAGCAGTACTTC.

The rearrangement joins TRBV5-6 to TRBJ1-5; D remains ambiguous. CDR3 length: 15 amino acids. Looked up from germline, CDR1 is SGHDT and CDR2 is YYEEEE. V was trimmed by 1 base and J by 3 bases, leaving 11 bases between them. CDR3 sequence (DNA): TGTGCCAGCAGCTTGTACGCCGTAGCCAATCAGCCCCAGCATTTT. Translating gives CASSLYAVANQPQHF.

This chain connects TRBV11-2 to TRBJ2-7; 11 positions match TRBD2. This CDR3 has 16 amino acids. The V and J ends lost 1 base and 2 bases, in that order; junction bases with no gene match: 4. Germline V gene sequence: CDR1 SGHAT, CDR2 FQNNGV. The CDR3 nucleotides are TGTGCCAGCAGCTTAGTTCTAGCGGGGGGTGCCTACGAGCAGTACTTC. Amino acid sequence: CASSLVLAGGAYEQYF.

The CDR3 is CAISGSTGAGDGYTF. CDR3 bases: TGTGCCATCAGTGGTTCGACAGGGGCCGGTGATGGCTACACCTTC. The chain couples TRBV10-3 to TRBJ1-2, with TRBD1 matching 8 bases. In germline, CDR1 is ENHRY, CDR2 SYGVKD. J lost 6 bases, V lost 4 bases, and 10 bases had no gene match. The CDR3 extends over 15 amino acids.

This clone is a singleton in its sample. The genes are TRBV5-6 and TRBJ2-5; D remains ambiguous. Trimming cost V 6 bases and J 4 bases, with 10 bases left between them. Germline CDR1 and CDR2: SGHDT and YYEEEE. The CDR3 length is 12 residues. CDR3 region: CASTSNRETQYF. The CDR3 region has the DNA TGTGCCAGCACCTCTAACAGAGAGACCCAGTACTTC.

The V call is TRBV7-2, the J call TRBJ2-7; 10 nucleotides match TRBD2. The CDR3 extends over 14 amino acids. CDR1 is SGHTA and CDR2 is FQGNSA in the germline V gene. V gave up 5 bases and J gave up 6 bases; unmatched junction bases: 7. This CDR3 is CASSPGLAVAEQYF. The CDR3 nucleotides are TGTGCCAGCAGCCCTGGACTAGCGGTGGCCGAGCAGTACTTC.

The V gene is TRBV5-1, the J gene TRBJ2-2; 7 nucleotides align to TRBD1. Trimming cost V 0 bases and J 4 bases; bases outside gene matches: 9. From germline, CDR1 is SGHRS and CDR2 YFSETQ. This CDR3 contains 17 residues. The CDR3 spells CASSLEPQGSATGELFF. CDR3 sequence (DNA): TGCGCCAGCAGCTTGGAACCACAGGGGTCGGCCACCGGGGAGCTGTTTTTT.

The genes are TRBV19 and TRBJ1-5, with D possibly being TRBD1 (6 bases). CDR1 and CDR2 (germline): LNHDA, SQIVND (reference sequence). The CDR3 is made up of 15 amino acids. Trimming stripped 5 bases from V and 9 bases from J, with 20 bases between. The DNA of the CDR3 is TGTGCCAGTAGTCGGCAGACAACAGGGCTTTCGCCCCAGCATTTT. Translation: CASSRQTTGLSPQHF. The variable domain in full, completed from reference TRBV19 and TRBJ1-5, reads DGGITQSPKYLFRKEGQNVTLSCEQNLNHDAMYWYRQDPGQGLRLIYYSQIVNDFQKGDIAEGYSVSREKKESFPLTVTSAQKNPTAFYLCASSRQTTGLSPQHFGDGTRLSIL.

The chain joins TRBV5-1 to TRBJ1-2; TRBD1 matches 8 bases. V was clipped by 1 base and J by 6 bases; unmatched bases: 8. This CDR3 spans 15 amino acids. CDR1 SGHRS and CDR2 YFSETQ come from the germline V gene. The DNA of the CDR3 is TGCGCCAGCAGCTTGAGCCCGACAGGGGAAAATGGCTACACCTTC. Translation: CASSLSPTGENGYTF.